The T cell receptor (beta chain) described here comes from a study of CD8 T cells in Susac syndrome. The CDR3 spans 15 residues. V was cut by 6 bases and J by 0 bases, with 12 bases left in between. Germline values: CDR1 SNHLY, CDR2 FYNNEI. Random-hexamer reverse transcription was applied to about 0.45 to 1 ug RNA. TCRdb used MiXCR to reprocess the immunoSEQ multiplex PCR reads, holding one entry per CDR3 protein. The table lists 100,000 to 150,000 distinct CDR3 sequences, approximately 93% of them singletons. TEMRA cells were FACS-enriched, unlike CD8+ and CD4+ T cells, which were negatively isolated.

V and J are TRBV2 and TRBJ2-1; a weak D match, TRBD1 (5 bases). Sequenced sample: CD8+ T cells from PBMCs. The source of this sequence is a human donor with multiple sclerosis. The CDR3 DNA reads as TGTGCCAGCAGATCCACAGGAGTCTCCTACAATGAGCAGTTCTTC. Encoded protein: CASRSTGVSYNEQFF.